Listed below are T cell receptor beta chains from one sample, sequenced in a study of T cell responses to AZD1222 COVID-19 vaccine. Using immunoSEQ multiplex PCR, the repertoire was profiled, and TCRdb retains in-frame clones only, with some absent. The table records more than 110,000 clones, 80% to 95% of them present only once. The sample was peripheral blood, taken 28 days after the second AZD1222 dose. Receptors originate from an adult who received the AZD1222 COVID-19 vaccine. Both conserved end residues are part of each CDR3. The order of the fields is CDR3 protein, CDR3 DNA, V gene, clone size, J gene, D gene. The D gene is left open where the match is weak. Clone sizes are given selectively: once, few, many, or a class where the clone is expanded.

cdr3_aa: CASSLSRGLAGPGNEQFF
cdr3_nt: TGCGCCAGCAGCCTTTCCCGCGGACTAGCGGGACCGGGTAATGAGCAGTTCTTC
v_call: TRBV4-1
clone_size: NA
j_call: TRBJ2-1
d_call: TRBD2

cdr3_aa: CASSENEGNTIYF
cdr3_nt: TGTGCCAGCAGTGAAAATGAGGGAAACACCATATATTTT
v_call: TRBV6-1
clone_size: NA
j_call: TRBJ1-3
d_call: NA

cdr3_aa: CATSRDSPQGTTIYF
cdr3_nt: TGTGCCACCAGCAGAGATTCCCCCCAGGGCACCACCATATATTTT
v_call: TRBV15
clone_size: NA
j_call: TRBJ1-3
d_call: NA

cdr3_aa: CASSFTPQSSYNEQFF
cdr3_nt: TGTGCCAGCAGCTTCACCCCACAAAGCTCCTACAATGAGCAGTTCTTC
v_call: TRBV7-6
clone_size: NA
j_call: TRBJ2-1
d_call: NA

cdr3_aa: CAISESGEEGYTF
cdr3_nt: TGTGCCATCAGTGAGTCAGGGGAGGAAGGCTACACCTTC
v_call: TRBV10-3
clone_size: NA
j_call: TRBJ1-2
d_call: NA

cdr3_aa: CASSRGLAGGINEQFF
cdr3_nt: TGCGCCAGCAGCCGTGGACTAGCGGGAGGCATCAATGAGCAGTTCTTC
v_call: TRBV4-1
clone_size: NA
j_call: TRBJ2-1
d_call: TRBD2

cdr3_aa: CASSKTGSTNQPQHF
cdr3_nt: TGTGCCAGCAGCAAAACAGGCTCAACCAATCAGCCCCAGCATTTT
v_call: TRBV21-1
clone_size: once
j_call: TRBJ1-5
d_call: NA

cdr3_aa: CASSPPVVRDTEAFF
cdr3_nt: TGTGCCAGCTCACCACCGGTGGTAAGGGACACTGAAGCTTTCTTT
v_call: TRBV18
clone_size: NA
j_call: TRBJ1-1
d_call: NA

cdr3_aa: CASSVKGGYNSPLHF
cdr3_nt: TGTGCCAGCAGCGTAAAAGGGGGTTACAATTCACCCCTCCACTTT
v_call: TRBV9
clone_size: NA
j_call: TRBJ1-6
d_call: NA

cdr3_aa: CASSPQLNQPQHF
cdr3_nt: TGTGCCAGCAGTCCACAGCTTAATCAGCCCCAGCATTTT
v_call: TRBV6-5
clone_size: NA
j_call: TRBJ1-5
d_call: NA

cdr3_aa: CASSHGRDRAYNEQFF
cdr3_nt: TGTGCCAGCAGCCATGGACGGGACAGGGCCTACAATGAGCAGTTCTTC
v_call: TRBV3-1/TRBV3-2
clone_size: NA
j_call: TRBJ2-1
d_call: TRBD1

cdr3_aa: CASSKSSDTQYF
cdr3_nt: TGCGCCAGCAGTAAATCTAGCGATACGCAGTATTTT
v_call: TRBV10-1
clone_size: few
j_call: TRBJ2-3
d_call: NA

cdr3_aa: CASSDEGASYNEQFF
cdr3_nt: TGTGCCAGCAGCGATGAGGGGGCAAGTTATAATGAGCAGTTCTTC
v_call: TRBV9
clone_size: NA
j_call: TRBJ2-1
d_call: TRBD1

cdr3_aa: CASSPGLINSPLHF
cdr3_nt: TGTGCCAGCAGCCCCGGACTGATTAATTCACCCCTCCACTTT
v_call: TRBV7-2
clone_size: NA
j_call: TRBJ1-6
d_call: NA

cdr3_aa: CASSLIGSPSYNEQFF
cdr3_nt: TGTGCCAGCAGCTTAATCGGGAGCCCCTCCTACAATGAGCAGTTCTTC
v_call: TRBV7-3
clone_size: NA
j_call: TRBJ2-1
d_call: NA

cdr3_aa: CASTADRAYGYTF
cdr3_nt: TGTGCCAGTACTGCCGACAGGGCCTATGGCTACACCTTC
v_call: TRBV19
clone_size: NA
j_call: TRBJ1-2
d_call: TRBD1

cdr3_aa: CASSQDRNQPQHF
cdr3_nt: TGTGCCAGCAGTCAGGACAGAAATCAGCCCCAGCATTTT
v_call: TRBV12-3/TRBV12-4
clone_size: NA
j_call: TRBJ1-5
d_call: NA

cdr3_aa: CASSHGTYQETQYF
cdr3_nt: TGTGCCAGCAGCCACGGGACGTACCAAGAGACCCAGTACTTC
v_call: TRBV13
clone_size: NA
j_call: TRBJ2-5
d_call: NA

cdr3_aa: CASSIGNRANEQFF
cdr3_nt: TGTGCCAGTAGTATAGGTAACAGGGCAAATGAGCAGTTCTTC
v_call: TRBV19
clone_size: NA
j_call: TRBJ2-1
d_call: NA

cdr3_aa: CASSPYPTGGGEKLFF
cdr3_nt: TGCGCCAGCAGCCCATACCCGACAGGGGGAGGTGAAAAACTGTTTTTT
v_call: TRBV5-1
clone_size: NA
j_call: TRBJ1-4
d_call: TRBD1

cdr3_aa: CAISESGQGYLGDTQYF
cdr3_nt: TGTGCCATCAGTGAGTCTGGACAGGGATACCTGGGGGATACGCAGTATTTT
v_call: TRBV10-3
clone_size: NA
j_call: TRBJ2-3
d_call: TRBD1

cdr3_aa: CASSRGVGTYGYTF
cdr3_nt: TGTGCCAGCAGCCGAGGTGTGGGGACCTATGGCTACACCTTC
v_call: TRBV6-4
clone_size: few
j_call: TRBJ1-2
d_call: NA

cdr3_aa: CASSQVSGKAFF
cdr3_nt: TGTGCCAGCAGCCAAGTTTCGGGGAAAGCTTTCTTT
v_call: TRBV14
clone_size: NA
j_call: TRBJ1-1
d_call: NA

cdr3_aa: CASSPRISGAVYEQYF
cdr3_nt: TGTGCCAGCAGCCCTCGAATTAGCGGGGCTGTTTACGAGCAGTACTTC
v_call: TRBV9
clone_size: NA
j_call: TRBJ2-7
d_call: TRBD2

cdr3_aa: CASSQGARKSSYNEQFF
cdr3_nt: TGTGCCAGCAGCCAAGGTGCGCGGAAGAGCTCCTACAATGAGCAGTTCTTC
v_call: TRBV3-1/TRBV3-2
clone_size: NA
j_call: TRBJ2-1
d_call: NA